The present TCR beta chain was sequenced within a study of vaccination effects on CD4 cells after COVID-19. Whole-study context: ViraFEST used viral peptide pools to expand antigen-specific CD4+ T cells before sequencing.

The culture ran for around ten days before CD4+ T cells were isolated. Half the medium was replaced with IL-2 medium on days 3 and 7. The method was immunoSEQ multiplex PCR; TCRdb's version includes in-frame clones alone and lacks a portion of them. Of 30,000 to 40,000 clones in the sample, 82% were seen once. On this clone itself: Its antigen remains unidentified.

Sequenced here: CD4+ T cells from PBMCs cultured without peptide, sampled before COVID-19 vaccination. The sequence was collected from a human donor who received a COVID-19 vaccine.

CDR3 in DNA: TGCGCCAGCGGGGGGGCGGGAGAGACCCAGTACTTC. This codes for CASGGAGETQYF. V and J are TRBV10-2 and TRBJ2-5, with D possibly being TRBD2 (7 bases). Deletions cut 8 bases from V and 4 bases from J, with 11 bases between. The germline V gene encodes CDR1 WSHSY and CDR2 SAAADI. This CDR3 has 12 residues.